This T cell receptor beta chain is drawn from a study of blood T cell repertoires in COVID-19. Study-level background: Researchers got acute and convalescent COVID-19 samples from the United States, Italy and Spain. In each case, the material was cDNA or gDNA derived from T cells, B-cell-depleted T cells, or PBMCs.

Original processing notes: Estimated nucleated cell counts came from reference gene primer amplification. Sequenced by immunoSEQ multiplex PCR; TCRdb stores in-frame clones only, minus some. V and J calls and clone size come straight from that table; D and trimming were deduced from the DNA. The sample carries 150,000 to 200,000 clones, about 85% recorded once. CDR3 size: 13 residues. CDR1 is MNHNY, CDR2 SVGAGI, per germline (reference sequence). V was cut by 4 bases and J by 6 bases, with 12 bases left in between. Material: peripheral blood. This TCR was recovered from a human donor with acute or convalescent COVID-19. The donor label of this sample is uncertain. The genes are TRBV6-6 and TRBJ1-1; possibly TRBD1 for D (5 bases). The CDR3 coding sequence is TGTGCCAGCAGTTCCCTTGGGACTGCTGAAGCTTTCTTT. Translation gives CASSSLGTAEAFF.